This T cell receptor beta chain was captured by sequencing in a study of T cell repertoires in ileal Crohn's disease. The time point here: neoterminal ileum biopsy at postoperative endoscopy, about 6 months after surgery. Generated by immunoSEQ multiplex PCR, the TCRdb table keeps only in-frame clones and is missing some. Of about 12,000 clones listed, 82% were seen once; the top ten hold approximately 10%. The CDR3 has 15 residues. V was trimmed by 0 bases and J by 4 bases, leaving 10 bases between them. CDR1 is WNHNN and CDR2 is SYGVQD in the germline V gene (reference sequence). The material sequenced was ileal tissue. The chain has TRBV10-1 and TRBJ2-1; D might be TRBD1 (6 bases). This receptor was obtained from an adult with Crohn's disease. The CDR3 is CASSESQGPYNEQFF. The CDR3 DNA reads TGCGCCAGCAGTGAGTCTCAGGGGCCGTACAATGAGCAGTTCTTC.